These 20 T cell receptor beta chains came from one sample sequenced in a study of CD8+ T cells in alopecia areata. cDNA prepared by RNA extraction and subsequent reverse transcription served as the template for sequencing. TCRdb keeps only in-frame clones here, not all; method: immunoSEQ multiplex PCR. This repertoire shows 100,000 to 150,000 clones, 35% to 40% found once; its top ten account for 3% to 3.5%. The sequencing input was CD4+ T cells sorted from blood. The receptors here all came from a human donor with alopecia areata.

This rearrangement joins TRBV30 to TRBJ1-2; D unresolved. Trimming left V 0 bases short and J 7 bases short, with 9 bases between. The CDR3 totals 12 residues. Germline CDR1 and CDR2: GTSNPN and SVGIG (reference sequence). The CDR3 nucleotides read TGTGCCTGGAGTGTAAGGGCCGGTGGCTACACCTTC. Encoded protein: CAWSVRAGGYTF. Full variable domain (rest looked up from reference TRBV30 and TRBJ1-2): SQTIHQWPATLVQPVGSPLSLECTVEGTSNPNLYWYRQAAGRGLQLLFYSVGIGQISSEVPQNLSASRPQDRQFILSSKKLLLSDSGFYLCAWSVRAGGYTFGSGTRLTVV.

This clone was detected once. The rearrangement uses TRBV2 and TRBJ2-3, with 12 bases aligning to TRBD1. Germline CDR1 SNHLY, CDR2 FYNNEI. The CDR3 is made up of 20 amino acids. Losses at the gene ends were 6 bases for V and 1 base for J; bases not matched to a gene: 17. CDR3 region: CASRRDHPGTGGAGTDTQYF. The CDR3 coding sequence is TGTGCCAGCAGGCGAGACCACCCCGGGACAGGGGGCGCCGGCACAGATACGCAGTATTTT. The full variable domain, with the rest looked up from reference TRBV2 and TRBJ2-3, is EPEVTQTPSHQVTQMGQEVILRCVPISNHLYFYWYRQILGQKVEFLVSFYNNEISEKSEIFDDQFSVERPDGSNFTLKIRSTKLEDSAMYFCASRRDHPGTGGAGTDTQYFGPGTRLTVL.

This clone was recorded a few times. CDR3 sequence: CASSQDRASQETQYF. CDR3 in DNA: TGTGCCAGCAGCCAAGATCGGGCTAGTCAAGAGACCCAGTACTTC. The chain employs TRBV4-2 and TRBJ2-5; D gene ambiguous. The CDR3 is made up of 15 amino acids. Trimming removed 0 bases from V and 2 bases from J, with 10 bases in between. Germline lookup yields CDR1 LGHNA and CDR2 YNFKEQ.

This clone was picked up one time. V and J are TRBV29-1 and TRBJ2-7; D perhaps matches TRBD2 (5 bases). The CDR3 has 13 amino acids. The V end was cut by 6 bases, the J end by 2 bases, with 14 bases between. Per the germline V gene, CDR1 is SQVTM and CDR2 is ANQGSEA. This CDR3 is CSVRRTLAYEQYF. In nucleotides, the CDR3 is TGCAGCGTCCGGAGGACTCTCGCCTACGAGCAGTACTTC.

With regard to this clone: Different DNA sequences within this sample yield the same CDR3. The V call is TRBV14, the J call TRBJ1-5; no clear D gene. The CDR3 extends over 13 amino acids. Germline V gene sequence: CDR1 SGHDN, CDR2 FVKESK. V lost 1 base to trimming and J lost 4 bases, with 5 bases between them. CDR3 sequence: CASSQGPNQPQHF. CDR3 DNA sequence: TGTGCCAGCAGCCAAGGACCAAATCAGCCCCAGCATTTT.

The rearrangement uses TRBV7-2 and TRBJ1-2; D remains unclear. The germline CDR1 and CDR2 sequences are SGHTA and FQGNSA. This CDR3 has 12 amino acids. The germline V and J ends were trimmed by 5 bases and 3 bases, with 7 bases remaining between them. CDR3 in amino acids: CASSPRDYGYTF. The CDR3, as DNA: TGTGCCAGCAGCCCCAGAGACTATGGCTACACCTTC.

This clone has more than one count but fewer than ten. The CDR3 protein is CASSPRKRGPSYNEQFF. The CDR3 DNA reads TGCGCCAGCAGTCCGCGGAAGCGGGGGCCCTCCTACAATGAGCAGTTCTTC. The rearrangement uses TRBV5-1 and TRBJ2-1, with 8 positions matching TRBD2. This CDR3 is built from 17 residues. CDR1 and CDR2 from the germline V gene are SGHRS and YFSETQ. V lost 5 bases and J lost 0; bases outside the gene matches: 10.

This chain uses TRBV5-4 with TRBJ2-1; weak D call: TRBD2 (5 bases). CDR1 and CDR2 from the germline V gene are SGHNT and YYREEE (reference sequence). CDR3 length: 14 residues. Deletions cut 4 bases from V and 6 bases from J, with 14 bases between. The CDR3 sequence is CASSLTTRSNEQFF. The CDR3 DNA reads TGTGCCAGCAGCCTAACAACTAGATCCAATGAGCAGTTCTTC.

This chain connects TRBV7-2 to TRBJ2-3; D may be TRBD1 (6 bases). The CDR3 has 15 residues. The ends were cut back, 4 bases at V and 4 bases at J, with 15 bases in the middle. Germline lookup yields CDR1 SGHTA and CDR2 FQGNSA. CDR3 DNA: TGTGCCAGCAGCTCTTCCCGCCCAGGGGCAGATACGCAGTATTTT. This encodes CASSSSRPGADTQYF.

The chain employs TRBV30 and TRBJ2-3, with 13 bases identical to TRBD2. With V trimmed by 4 bases and J by 5 bases, 6 bases remained unmatched. This CDR3 contains 15 residues. Germline values: CDR1 GTSNPN, CDR2 SVGIG (reference sequence). The CDR3 region is CAWKLAGGPRDTQYF. For the CDR3, the DNA is TGTGCCTGGAAACTAGCGGGAGGGCCTAGAGATACGCAGTATTTT.

The chain is built from TRBV4-3 and TRBJ2-1; D not resolved. This CDR3 region has 16 residues. Germline values: CDR1 LGHNA, CDR2 YSLEER. V was clipped by 4 bases and J by 1 base, with 14 bases between them. DNA of the CDR3: TGCGCCAGCAGCCGGTCCCCGCTAAGGTCCTACAATGAGCAGTTCTTC. Its protein is CASSRSPLRSYNEQFF.

This clone has only one observation. This chain uses TRBV29-1 with TRBJ1-1; 8 bases map to TRBD1. Trimming removed 6 bases from V and 4 bases from J; junction bases left unmatched: 7. Germline loops: CDR1 SQVTM, CDR2 ANQGSEA. This CDR3 is built from 13 residues. CDR3 sequence (DNA): TGCAGCGTATCAAACAGGGGGGGCACTGAAGCTTTCTTT. This encodes CSVSNRGGTEAFF.

This chain connects TRBV6-5 to TRBJ2-3; tentatively, D is TRBD1 (6 bases). Germline CDR1 and CDR2: MNHEY and SVGAGI. Trimming removed 2 bases from V and 0 bases from J, with 6 bases in between. This CDR3 has 14 amino acids. This CDR3 is CASSYGQSTDTQYF. CDR3 DNA: TGTGCCAGCAGTTACGGACAGAGCACAGATACGCAGTATTTT.

The chain recombines TRBV30 with TRBJ2-5; perhaps TRBD2 as D (7 bases). Gene TRBJ2-7 matches the end of the DNA better, so the J call may be wrong. Germline CDR1 and CDR2: GTSNPN and SVGIG (reference sequence). CDR3 size: 12 residues. CDR3 amino acids: CAWSQGGAEQYF. The CDR3 DNA sequence: TGTGCCTGGAGCCAAGGGGGGGCCGAGCAGTACTTC.

CDR3: CASSGTSTDTQYF. The DNA for the CDR3 is TGCGCCAGCAGCGGAACTAGCACAGATACGCAGTATTTT. The chain employs TRBV5-1 and TRBJ2-3; no definite D call. This CDR3 has 13 residues. Looked up from germline, CDR1 is SGHRS and CDR2 is YFSETQ. V was trimmed by 4 bases and J by 0 bases, leaving 6 bases between them.

This clone was recorded a few times. The V and J genes are TRBV7-9 and TRBJ2-5; D remains ambiguous. This CDR3 is built from 14 residues. Trimming cost V 1 base and J 0 bases, with 6 bases left between them. CDR1 and CDR2 from the germline V gene are SEHNR and FQNEAQ (reference sequence). Here the CDR3 reads CASSLVRDQETQYF. The DNA of the CDR3 is TGTGCCAGCAGCTTAGTCCGGGACCAAGAGACCCAGTACTTC.

V and J are TRBV30 and TRBJ2-7; D gene ambiguous. The CDR3 totals 11 residues. With 2 bases removed from V and 0 bases from J, the gap between germline ends came to 2 bases. Germline CDR1 and CDR2: GTSNPN and SVGIG (reference sequence). CDR3 DNA: TGTGCCTGGAGTATCTCCTACGAGCAGTACTTC. Translated: CAWSISYEQYF.

This clone came up a few times. The chain combines TRBV28 with TRBJ2-5, with TRBD1 matching over 8 bases. The CDR3 extends over 15 amino acids. V was clipped by 2 bases and J by 4 bases; unmatched bases: 6. Germline assignment: CDR1 MDHEN and CDR2 SYDVKM. The chain's CDR3 is CASSLQGAAGETQYF. The CDR3 DNA sequence: TGTGCCAGCAGTTTACAGGGGGCAGCGGGAGAGACCCAGTACTTC.

J is TRBJ2-7 and V is TRBV7-3; 7 nucleotides agree with TRBD2. V lost 1 base, J lost 2 bases, and 2 bases stayed unmatched. The length of the CDR3 is 14 residues. Germline V gene data show CDR1 as SGHTA and CDR2 as FQGTGA. As DNA, the CDR3 is TGTGCCAGCAGCTTAAGGCTAGCGGCCTACGAGCAGTACTTC. Translation gives CASSLRLAAYEQYF.

This chain uses TRBV2 with TRBJ2-1; 15 positions match TRBD2. The CDR3 consists of 15 residues. V lost 4 bases and J lost 7; bases outside the gene matches: 2. CDR1 SNHLY and CDR2 FYNNEI come from the germline V gene. The CDR3 region has the DNA TGTGCCAGCAGTGTTGGGACTAGCGGGAGGAATGAGCAGTTCTTC. This translates into CASSVGTSGRNEQFF.